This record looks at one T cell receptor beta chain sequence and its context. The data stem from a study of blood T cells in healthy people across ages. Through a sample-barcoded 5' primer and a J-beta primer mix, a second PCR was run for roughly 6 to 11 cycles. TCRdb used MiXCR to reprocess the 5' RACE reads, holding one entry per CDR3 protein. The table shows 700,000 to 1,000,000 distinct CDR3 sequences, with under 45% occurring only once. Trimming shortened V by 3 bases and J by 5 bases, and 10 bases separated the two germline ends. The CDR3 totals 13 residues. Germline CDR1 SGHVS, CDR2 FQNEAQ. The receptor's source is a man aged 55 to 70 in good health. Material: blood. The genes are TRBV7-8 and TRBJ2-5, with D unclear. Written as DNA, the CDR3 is TGTGCCAGCAGCTTCCACGTTCAGGAGACCCAGTACTTC. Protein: CASSFHVQETQYF.